The T cell receptor beta chain described here comes from a study of T cell responses to AZD1222 COVID-19 vaccine. A single count supports this clone. The protocol was immunoSEQ multiplex PCR, while the TCRdb copy is restricted to in-frame clones and leaves out a portion. Of about 150,000 clones detected, roughly four fifths appear once; the ten largest clones hold about 4%. CDR1 is SGHAT, CDR2 FQNNGV, per germline. V lost 5 bases and J 1 base, leaving 11 bases between the germline ends. The CDR3 is 15 residues long. Sequenced here: peripheral blood, sampled on day 0 of MenACWY control vaccination. This sequence originates from an adult in good health. The chain is built from TRBV11-2 and TRBJ1-4, with unresolved D. The chain's CDR3 is CASSTLGVTNEKLFF. In DNA form, the CDR3 reads TGTGCCAGCAGCACCCTCGGGGTAACTAATGAAAAACTGTTTTTT.